The present entry profiles one TCR beta chain with its context. Its target antigen remains unknown. Per-base qualities were not stored, and no clone one base away is much larger. The sample is drawn from a study of identical twins (dated by TCRdb to about 2016). Broadly, across the study: The study deep-sequenced TCR alpha and beta repertoires from monozygotic twins, unrelated adults of various ages and cord blood to test whether fetal clonotypes persist. Replicate twin experiments were performed at different times using different library preparation protocols to rule out contamination.

The paper as a whole reports these results and caveats: Invariant T cells such as MAIT and iNKT could partly confound zero-insertion analyses, though diverse VJ usage argued against this for most clonotypes. Conclusions relied on cross-sectional statistical analysis, since the same donors could not be followed over many years. Abundant cord blood beta clonotypes had fewer insertions, young adult naive repertoires showed a similar but weaker trend, and memory repertoires showed no such trend. In monozygotic twins, recombination models systematically underestimated out-of-frame TCR alpha sharing, but the models matched the sharing seen between unrelated individuals. Compared with coincidental sharing between unrelated individuals, an excess of low generation-probability sequences was observed among out-of-frame TCR alpha sequences shared between twins. In beta out-of-frame sequences, excess twin sharing was weaker, because having fewer shared sequences lowered the signal-to-noise ratio.

Receptor amplification or capture employed 5' RACE. TCRdb shows the sequencer as Illumina HiSeq 2000. A universal primer binding site was introduced by template switching, and a unique molecular identifier was present in the final cDNA, enabling accurate counting of TCR cDNA molecules. First-strand cDNA for TCR alpha and beta chains was synthesized from specific primers in the conserved constant-segment region. To control for contamination, every cDNA library carried two barcodes: a SMART-Mk sample barcode plus Illumina barcodes. Two successive PCR steps introduced TruSeq adapter sequences along with Illumina sample barcodes. The Illumina HiSeq platform was used with custom primers to sequence TCR alpha and beta cDNA libraries. Processing in the source paper ran as follows. Unique molecular identifiers were extracted from raw reads with MiGEC, and CDR3 positions were determined with MiXCR. Recombination models were inferred per individual with the repgenHMM and IGoR tools using an EM algorithm. The tcR package in R was used for shared clonotype analysis, with sharing normalized by the product of cloneset sizes. Out-of-frame nonproductive sequences were analyzed to study raw recombination free of thymic and clonal selection effects. TCRdb itself trimmed the public reads at Q25 with fastp, ran MiXCR and retained productive beta chains. Under each unique CDR3 protein, matching rows form one entry showing the most common genes and DNA. What appears here as the V and J calls and clone size reflects TCRdb's work, not the paper's. The sample contains around 690,000 distinct CDR3 sequences, less than 25% of them found a single time. The leading ten clones occupy about 4.5% of the sample.

The germline V gene (reference sequence) supplies CDR1 DFQATT and CDR2 SNEGSKA. The trim is 6 bases for V and 0 bases for J, with a gap of 15 bases between the germline ends. The CDR3 has 14 amino acids, counting the end cysteine and phenylalanine. The CDR3 DNA has 42 bases and is translated from base 1. All donors were healthy Caucasians. The twin cohort consisted of three pairs of female monozygotic twins, all aged about 18 to 29 years. The RNA used for TCR libraries was isolated from peripheral blood mononuclear cells. These data were also reused for a study on T cells expressing NK-cell markers. The second investigation adds: TCR beta-chain repertoires were profiled in sorted CD3+CD56+NKG2C+, CD3+CD56+NKG2C- and CD3+CD56-NKG2C+ T-cell subsets from eight donors. Seven of the eight sequenced donors were HCMV-seropositive and one was HCMV-seronegative. To restrict sorting to alphabetaTCR-expressing T cells, an anti-gammadeltaTCR antibody was added in several experiments. In over five donors, the dominant CD3+CD56+NKG2C+ clonotypes were found to rank among the top 10 CD8+ clonotypes and to make up roughly 1.0-7.0% of CD8+ T cells. Those dominant clonotypes were again the most abundant among CD3+CD56-NKG2C+ cells in several donors, at about 28.3-60.1%. It remained unclear whether the expanded NKG2C-expressing T cell clones were specific for HCMV antigens. Randomly selected healthy volunteers, three men and five women, were used as the eight sequenced donors. A commercial ELISA kit detecting HCMV-specific IgG in serum was used to determine HCMV serostatus. For 5 or 6 donors, unsorted PBMC were also used to sequence bulk peripheral blood T-cell repertoires. MIGEC was used to demultiplex reads and group the reads by UMI, and MiTCR was used to assemble and quantify clonotypes. To exclude erroneous sequences, only TCR cDNA sequences supported by at least two reads were retained. Downstream repertoire analysis used the tcR package, and clonotypes were matched across fractions by CDR3 nucleotide sequence plus V segment. VDJmatch was used to annotate antigen specificity against VDJdb, with one amino acid substitution allowed in CDR3.

This sequence uses TRBV20-1 and TRBJ2-7, and possibly TRBD2, on 5 matching bases. The TCR was taken from a woman aged 18-29 years in good health. Sequencing input: PBMCs. The DNA is TGCAGTGCGAGGGTCTCCTCTAGCTCCTACGAGCAGTACTTC. Its translation reads: CSARVSSSSYEQYF.